A selection of T cell receptor beta chains follows, all from one sample in a study of T cells after yellow fever vaccination. TCRdb ran MiXCR on the 5' RACE reads and lists one entry per CDR3 protein. This table holds about 29,000 distinct CDR3 sequences, about 5% found once. The sequenced sample was CD8+ T cells sorted from PBMCs, obtained 10 days after the yellow fever booster vaccination. Every receptor here comes from a young man who received the YFV17D yellow fever vaccine. The CDR3 runs from the conserved cysteine through the conserved F or W. The order of the fields is clone size, J gene, V gene, D gene, CDR3 protein, CDR3 DNA. The D gene is left open where the match is weak. Size is omitted from some rows. Given values are once, few, many or a class for expanded clones.

clone size: many
J gene: TRBJ2-5
V gene: TRBV27
D gene: NA
CDR3 protein: CASSFSQGAETQYF
CDR3 DNA: TGTGCCAGCAGTTTCTCCCAGGGCGCGGAGACCCAGTACTTC

clone size: many
J gene: TRBJ1-5
V gene: TRBV27
D gene: NA
CDR3 protein: CASSSWSGLKPQHF
CDR3 DNA: TGTGCCAGCAGTTCATGGTCAGGGTTGAAGCCCCAGCATTTT

clone size: many
J gene: TRBJ2-5
V gene: TRBV5-6
D gene: NA
CDR3 protein: CASSLVGWGYGETQYF
CDR3 DNA: TGTGCCAGCAGCTTGGTAGGGTGGGGGTACGGAGAGACCCAGTACTTC

clone size: many
J gene: TRBJ2-1
V gene: TRBV6-5
D gene: NA
CDR3 protein: CASSYYGYNEQFF
CDR3 DNA: TGTGCCAGCAGTTACTACGGCTACAATGAGCAGTTCTTC

clone size: many
J gene: TRBJ2-1
V gene: TRBV4-1
D gene: TRBD2
CDR3 protein: CASAGTGGNFYNEQFF
CDR3 DNA: TGCGCCAGCGCGGGTACGGGAGGCAATTTCTACAATGAGCAGTTCTTC

clone size: few
J gene: TRBJ2-7
V gene: TRBV5-4
D gene: TRBD1
CDR3 protein: CASSPGTAGYEQYF
CDR3 DNA: TGTGCCAGCAGCCCCGGGACAGCCGGCTACGAGCAGTACTTC

clone size: many
J gene: TRBJ2-1
V gene: TRBV20-1
D gene: TRBD2
CDR3 protein: CSASSTSGNYNEQFF
CDR3 DNA: TGCAGTGCTAGTTCCACTAGCGGTAATTACAATGAGCAGTTCTTC

clone size: many
J gene: TRBJ2-7
V gene: TRBV30
D gene: NA
CDR3 protein: CAWSTWDGTYEQYF
CDR3 DNA: TGTGCCTGGAGTACTTGGGACGGCACCTACGAGCAGTACTTC

clone size: NA
J gene: TRBJ2-3
V gene: TRBV4-3
D gene: NA
CDR3 protein: CASSPGQFNIDTQYF
CDR3 DNA: TGCGCCAGCAGCCCTGGACAATTTAATATAGATACGCAGTATTTT

clone size: many
J gene: TRBJ2-7
V gene: TRBV20-1
D gene: NA
CDR3 protein: CSARDRYGTAYEQYF
CDR3 DNA: TGCAGTGCTAGAGATCGATACGGAACGGCCTACGAGCAGTACTTC

clone size: many
J gene: TRBJ2-5
V gene: TRBV7-8
D gene: NA
CDR3 protein: CASSRDSGSPIQETQYF
CDR3 DNA: TGTGCCAGCAGCCGTGACTCCGGCAGCCCTATCCAAGAGACCCAGTACTTC

clone size: many
J gene: TRBJ2-3
V gene: TRBV20-1
D gene: TRBD2
CDR3 protein: CSASDTSGTSGSTDTQYF
CDR3 DNA: TGCAGTGCTAGTGACACCTCCGGGACTAGCGGAAGCACAGATACGCAGTATTTT

clone size: many
J gene: TRBJ1-4
V gene: TRBV20-1
D gene: TRBD1
CDR3 protein: CSAAWTGDNEKLFF
CDR3 DNA: TGCAGTGCCGCTTGGACAGGGGATAATGAAAAACTGTTTTTT

clone size: many
J gene: TRBJ2-1
V gene: TRBV11-2
D gene: TRBD2
CDR3 protein: CASSSRTSGGNNEQFF
CDR3 DNA: TGTGCCAGCAGCTCACGGACTAGCGGGGGAAACAATGAGCAGTTCTTC

clone size: many
J gene: TRBJ2-1
V gene: TRBV7-9
D gene: TRBD2
CDR3 protein: CASSRVLAGAGNEQFF
CDR3 DNA: TGTGCCAGCAGCCGCGTATTGGCGGGAGCTGGCAATGAGCAGTTCTTC

clone size: many
J gene: TRBJ2-1
V gene: TRBV4-3
D gene: TRBD2
CDR3 protein: CASSQDAGGSYNEQFF
CDR3 DNA: TGCGCCAGCAGCCAAGATGCGGGAGGCTCCTACAATGAGCAGTTCTTC

clone size: many
J gene: TRBJ1-5
V gene: TRBV3-1
D gene: TRBD1
CDR3 protein: CASSQDPGTDSNQPQHF
CDR3 DNA: TGTGCCAGCAGCCAAGATCCCGGGACAGATAGCAATCAGCCCCAGCATTTT

clone size: many
J gene: TRBJ2-7
V gene: TRBV5-4
D gene: NA
CDR3 protein: CASSLQGVHEQYF
CDR3 DNA: TGTGCCAGCAGCCTACAGGGCGTCCACGAGCAGTACTTC

clone size: many
J gene: TRBJ2-4
V gene: TRBV5-5
D gene: NA
CDR3 protein: CASTGAKNIQYF
CDR3 DNA: TGTGCCAGCACCGGGGCCAAAAACATTCAGTACTTC

clone size: many
J gene: TRBJ2-1
V gene: TRBV29-1
D gene: TRBD2
CDR3 protein: CSVDTGTTFGNEQFF
CDR3 DNA: TGCAGCGTGGATACCGGGACTACCTTCGGGAATGAGCAGTTCTTC

clone size: once
J gene: TRBJ1-4
V gene: TRBV5-1
D gene: NA
CDR3 protein: CASREGDEKLFF
CDR3 DNA: TGCGCCAGCAGGGAGGGGGACGAAAAACTGTTTTTT

clone size: many
J gene: TRBJ2-3
V gene: TRBV4-1
D gene: NA
CDR3 protein: CASSQPSGTNLRWATDTQYF
CDR3 DNA: TGCGCCAGCAGCCAGCCTTCCGGGACGAACCTCCGGTGGGCCACAGATACGCAGTATTTT

clone size: many
J gene: TRBJ2-7
V gene: TRBV12-3/TRBV12-4
D gene: TRBD2
CDR3 protein: CASSHGLGPPGYEQYF
CDR3 DNA: TGTGCCAGCAGTCACGGACTAGGTCCACCCGGGTACGAGCAGTACTTC

clone size: many
J gene: TRBJ2-7
V gene: TRBV10-1
D gene: NA
CDR3 protein: CASSDPPAYEQYF
CDR3 DNA: TGCGCCAGCAGTGATCCCCCCGCCTACGAGCAGTACTTC

clone size: many
J gene: TRBJ1-2
V gene: TRBV12-5
D gene: NA
CDR3 protein: CASGLPPDGGLNYGYTF
CDR3 DNA: TGTGCTAGTGGTTTGCCTCCGGACGGGGGGCTAAACTATGGCTACACCTTC

clone size: many
J gene: TRBJ2-3
V gene: TRBV9
D gene: NA
CDR3 protein: CASKGNTDTQYF
CDR3 DNA: TGTGCCAGCAAAGGGAACACAGATACGCAGTATTTT

clone size: many
J gene: TRBJ2-7
V gene: TRBV12-3/TRBV12-4
D gene: NA
CDR3 protein: CASSRAGSTYEQYF
CDR3 DNA: TGTGCCAGCAGCCGAGCCGGGAGCACCTACGAGCAGTACTTC

clone size: many
J gene: TRBJ2-5
V gene: TRBV7-9
D gene: TRBD2
CDR3 protein: CASSQLAGEETQYF
CDR3 DNA: TGTGCCAGCAGCCAACTAGCGGGAGAAGAGACCCAGTACTTC

clone size: many
J gene: TRBJ2-3
V gene: TRBV28
D gene: NA
CDR3 protein: CASSPVGRGLTDTQYF
CDR3 DNA: TGTGCCAGCAGTCCCGTGGGGCGGGGACTCACAGATACGCAGTATTTT

clone size: NA
J gene: TRBJ2-7
V gene: TRBV28
D gene: TRBD2
CDR3 protein: CASGFGLAGGSARYEQYF
CDR3 DNA: TGTGCCAGCGGCTTCGGGCTAGCGGGAGGGTCGGCAAGATACGAGCAGTACTTC

clone size: many
J gene: TRBJ1-5
V gene: TRBV5-1
D gene: NA
CDR3 protein: CASSSGGSGQPQHF
CDR3 DNA: TGCGCCAGCAGCTCGGGGGGATCCGGTCAGCCCCAGCATTTT

clone size: many
J gene: TRBJ2-1
V gene: TRBV29-1
D gene: NA
CDR3 protein: CSVVGRGSYNEQFF
CDR3 DNA: TGCAGCGTTGTGGGGCGGGGCTCCTACAATGAGCAGTTCTTC

clone size: many
J gene: TRBJ2-1
V gene: TRBV6-6
D gene: NA
CDR3 protein: CASTPGLMNYNEQFF
CDR3 DNA: TGTGCCAGCACCCCGGGACTCATGAACTACAATGAGCAGTTCTTC

clone size: few
J gene: TRBJ2-7
V gene: TRBV2
D gene: NA
CDR3 protein: CASSPREISYEQYF
CDR3 DNA: TGTGCCAGCAGCCCAAGGGAGATCTCCTACGAGCAGTACTTC

clone size: many
J gene: TRBJ2-1
V gene: TRBV15
D gene: TRBD2
CDR3 protein: CATTLTRELAGEYNEQFF
CDR3 DNA: TGTGCCACTACGCTCACCCGGGAACTAGCGGGAGAATACAATGAGCAGTTCTTC

clone size: NA
J gene: TRBJ2-2
V gene: TRBV20-1
D gene: NA
CDR3 protein: CSARGKALSPHTGELFF
CDR3 DNA: TGCAGTGCGAGGGGGAAGGCCCTCAGCCCTCACACCGGGGAGCTGTTTTTT

clone size: many
J gene: TRBJ1-5
V gene: TRBV10-1
D gene: TRBD1
CDR3 protein: CASSDFGTATPGDQPQHF
CDR3 DNA: TGCGCCAGCAGTGATTTCGGGACAGCTACTCCAGGGGATCAGCCCCAGCATTTT

clone size: many
J gene: TRBJ2-7
V gene: TRBV10-2
D gene: TRBD2
CDR3 protein: CASSESPSGSLSYEQYF
CDR3 DNA: TGCGCCAGCAGTGAGTCGCCTAGCGGGAGCCTCTCCTACGAGCAGTACTTC

clone size: many
J gene: TRBJ2-3
V gene: TRBV27
D gene: TRBD2
CDR3 protein: CASSFLTTSVDTQYF
CDR3 DNA: TGTGCCAGCAGTTTCCTCACTACTAGCGTAGATACGCAGTATTTT

clone size: many
J gene: TRBJ1-4
V gene: TRBV6-5
D gene: NA
CDR3 protein: CASKVEGHEKLFF
CDR3 DNA: TGTGCCAGTAAAGTCGAGGGACATGAAAAACTGTTTTTT

clone size: many
J gene: TRBJ2-3
V gene: TRBV3-1
D gene: NA
CDR3 protein: CASTQGITDTQYF
CDR3 DNA: TGTGCCAGCACTCAGGGGATCACAGATACGCAGTATTTT

clone size: many
J gene: TRBJ2-1
V gene: TRBV20-1
D gene: NA
CDR3 protein: CSAPYNEQFF
CDR3 DNA: TGCAGTGCCCCCTACAATGAGCAGTTCTTC

clone size: many
J gene: TRBJ2-3
V gene: TRBV7-6
D gene: NA
CDR3 protein: CASSTSTASTDTQYF
CDR3 DNA: TGTGCCAGCAGCACCTCGACGGCTAGCACAGATACGCAGTATTTT

clone size: many
J gene: TRBJ1-3
V gene: TRBV5-1
D gene: NA
CDR3 protein: CASSLPEGLSGNTIYF
CDR3 DNA: TGCGCCAGCAGCTTGCCGGAGGGACTCTCTGGAAACACCATATATTTT

clone size: many
J gene: TRBJ2-7
V gene: TRBV12-3/TRBV12-4
D gene: TRBD2
CDR3 protein: CASSPSGREENEQYF
CDR3 DNA: TGTGCCAGCAGTCCCTCGGGACGGGAGGAGAACGAGCAGTACTTC

clone size: many
J gene: TRBJ2-1
V gene: TRBV5-1
D gene: NA
CDR3 protein: CASSWQDSSYNEQFF
CDR3 DNA: TGCGCCAGCAGCTGGCAGGACAGCTCCTACAATGAGCAGTTCTTC

clone size: many
J gene: TRBJ2-5
V gene: TRBV27
D gene: NA
CDR3 protein: CASSLGSGGQETQYF
CDR3 DNA: TGTGCCAGCAGTTTAGGTAGCGGAGGACAAGAGACCCAGTACTTC